What follows are 20 T cell receptor beta chains derived from one specimen sequenced in a study of cytomegalovirus exposure and HLA in healthy donors. The study ran its PCR with 60 Vbeta and 13 Jbeta primers. Using immunoSEQ multiplex PCR, the repertoire was profiled, and TCRdb retains in-frame clones only, with some absent. This sample has over 60,000 clones, with approximately 70% found just once. Sequences were obtained from PBMCs. Receptor source: a male donor in good health and CMV-seropositive.

This clone was detected only a few times. This chain links TRBV5-1 with TRBJ1-4; D is perhaps TRBD1 (5 bases). The CDR3 has 14 residues. Germline lookup yields CDR1 SGHRS and CDR2 YFSETQ. The V end was cut by 2 bases, the J end by 8 bases, with 13 bases between. The CDR3 is CASSFAGGEEKLFF. In nucleotides, the CDR3 is TGCGCCAGCAGCTTCGCGGGGGGAGAAGAAAAACTGTTTTTT.

The J gene is TRBJ2-3, the V gene TRBV7-2; the D gene is possibly TRBD1 (7 bases). Deletions cut 4 bases from V and 2 bases from J, with 16 bases between. The CDR3 has 16 residues. The germline gives CDR1 SGHTA, CDR2 FQGNSA. The CDR3 sequence: CASSYQGGTYTDTQYF. In DNA, the CDR3 is TGTGCCAGCAGCTACCAGGGGGGTACCTACACAGATACGCAGTATTTT.

The chain has TRBV9 and TRBJ2-7; D gene uncertain. CDR1 is SGDLS and CDR2 is YYNGEE in the germline V gene. Trimming stripped 2 bases from V and 0 bases from J, with 12 bases between. The CDR3 runs to 15 residues. CDR3 bases: TGTGCCAGCAGCGTGGGCCCGAACCTCTCCTACGAGCAGTACTTC. Translation: CASSVGPNLSYEQYF.

This rearrangement joins TRBV7-3 to TRBJ2-1; 8 bases fit TRBD2. The germline V gene encodes CDR1 SGHTA and CDR2 FQGTGA. CDR3 length: 17 residues. The V and J ends lost 5 bases and 6 bases, in that order; junction bases with no gene match: 15. In nucleotides, the CDR3 is TGTGCCAGCAGCGCCCCCGCTCTAGCGGGTTTACGCAATGAGCAGTTCTTC. The encoded protein is CASSAPALAGLRNEQFF.

The chain carries TRBV30 and TRBJ1-1; a possible D gene is TRBD1 (5 bases). This CDR3 comprises 15 residues. Germline V lookup: CDR1 GTSNPN, CDR2 SVGIG (reference sequence). V lost 2 bases and J 0 bases, leaving 13 bases between the germline ends. In nucleotides, the CDR3 is TGTGCCTGGAGTAGAGCAGGGCGATTGAACACTGAAGCTTTCTTT. Amino acids: CAWSRAGRLNTEAFF. Full variable domain (remainder filled in from reference TRBV30 and TRBJ1-1): SQTIHQWPATLVQPVGSPLSLECTVEGTSNPNLYWYRQAAGRGLQLLFYSVGIGQISSEVPQNLSASRPQDRQFILSSKKLLLSDSGFYLCAWSRAGRLNTEAFFGQGTRLTVV.

The J gene is TRBJ1-6, the V gene TRBV11-2, with TRBD1 identical over 12 bases. Germline trimming cut 7 bases from V and 8 bases from J; bases unmatched to any gene: 15. CDR1 and CDR2 (germline): SGHAT, FQNNGV. The CDR3 spans 18 residues. The DNA of the CDR3 is TGTGCCAGCACCCCCTTGGGACAGGGGGCCGTCGGGGATTCACCCCTCCACTTT. Translated: CASTPLGQGAVGDSPLHF.

This clone appeared a single time. In nucleotides, the CDR3 is TGTGCCAGCAGTGACGGGTCTTTCCGCACTGAAGCTTTCTTT. Its protein is CASSDGSFRTEAFF. The rearrangement joins TRBV25-1 to TRBJ1-1; no clear D gene. CDR3 length equals 14 residues. Deletions cut 3 bases from V and 4 bases from J, with 12 bases between. Germline assignment: CDR1 MGHDK and CDR2 SYGVNS.

In this sample, this clone turned up once. This chain connects TRBV27 to TRBJ2-3, with a weak D call TRBD2 (6 bases). This CDR3 region has 16 residues. V was trimmed by 2 bases and J by 0 bases, leaving 12 bases between them. Looked up from germline, CDR1 is MNHEY and CDR2 is SMNVEV (reference sequence). CDR3 sequence: CASSLKRGWSTDTQYF. Here the CDR3 DNA reads TGTGCCAGCAGTTTAAAACGGGGGTGGAGCACAGATACGCAGTATTTT.

V gene TRBV7-3 combines with J gene TRBJ2-2, with TRBD1 identical over 7 bases. Per the germline V gene, CDR1 is SGHTA and CDR2 is FQGTGA. V lost 3 bases, J lost 4 bases, and 5 bases stayed unmatched. This CDR3 spans 15 amino acids. CDR3 loop: CASSFRPGGTGELFF. Here the CDR3 DNA reads TGTGCCAGCAGCTTTAGGCCAGGGGGCACCGGGGAGCTGTTTTTT.

The chain is built from TRBV2 and TRBJ1-4; possible D gene TRBD1, 6 bases. The CDR3 length is 16 residues. V shed 6 bases and J shed 0 bases, with 14 bases lying between them. Germline V lookup: CDR1 SNHLY, CDR2 FYNNEI. The CDR3 here is CASRSQGFATNEKLFF. CDR3 coding DNA: TGTGCCAGCAGGTCACAGGGCTTTGCAACTAATGAAAAACTGTTTTTT.

This clone has only one observation. The chain joins TRBV7-3 to TRBJ1-2; no firm D call. The CDR3 totals 14 residues. Germline lookup yields CDR1 SGHTA and CDR2 FQGTGA. V lost 2 bases to trimming and J lost 4 bases, with 11 bases between them. CDR3 residues: CASSLQREGYGYTF. CDR3 coding DNA: TGTGCCAGCAGCTTACAGAGGGAGGGCTATGGCTACACCTTC.

This sequence joins TRBV30 and TRBJ1-5; 8 bases line up with TRBD1. Germline CDR1 GTSNPN, CDR2 SVGIG (reference sequence). The CDR3 is 15 amino acids. J was trimmed by 3 bases and V by 1 base; bases with no gene match: 5. CDR3: CAWSGRGLFNQPQHF. The CDR3 DNA reads TGTGCCTGGAGTGGCAGGGGGCTCTTCAATCAGCCCCAGCATTTT.

This clone was detected a few times. The chain joins TRBV7-6 to TRBJ1-1, with a weak D call TRBD1 (5 bases). Trimming took 0 bases from V and 5 from J, leaving 13 bases between them. This CDR3 spans 15 amino acids. CDR1 is SGHVS and CDR2 is FNYEAQ in the germline V gene. CDR3 DNA: TGTGCCAGCAGCTTAGCGCCCCGGGGGAGAACTGAAGCTTTCTTT. It specifies CASSLAPRGRTEAFF.

The rearrangement uses TRBV5-1 and TRBJ2-1; 9 positions match TRBD2. CDR1 is SGHRS, CDR2 YFSETQ, per germline. Trimming removed 4 bases from V and 9 bases from J; junction bases left unmatched: 11. The CDR3 loop spans 15 amino acids. The CDR3 region has the DNA TGCGCCAGCAGCCCGGAAGCGGGGGGTTCCGCTGAGCAGTTCTTC. It codes for CASSPEAGGSAEQFF.

V usage is TRBV10-3 and J usage is TRBJ2-1; 7 bases are a match to TRBD2. Per the germline V gene, CDR1 is ENHRY and CDR2 is SYGVKD. This CDR3 has 13 amino acids. The V segment lost 7 bases and the J segment 2 bases; nucleotides outside the gene matches: 2. The CDR3 DNA is TGTGCCATCATGGGGACTACCTACAATGAGCAGTTCTTC. Translation: CAIMGTTYNEQFF.

V is TRBV28 and J is TRBJ1-4, with a possible D match to TRBD1 (5 bases). Germline CDR1 MDHEN, CDR2 SYDVKM. CDR3 length: 15 residues. V was trimmed by 4 bases and J by 8 bases, leaving 17 bases between them. The CDR3 DNA follows: TGTGCCAGCAGTTCCCCCCAGGGTCCATGGGAAAAACTGTTTTTT. Protein: CASSSPQGPWEKLFF.

This chain connects TRBV4-3 to TRBJ1-1; D unclear. This CDR3 region has 14 residues. CDR1 and CDR2 from the germline V gene are LGHNA and YSLEER. Deletions cut 6 bases from V and 2 bases from J, with 13 bases between. CDR3 DNA: TGCGCCAGCAGGCTCAGTTGGGCTAACACTGAAGCTTTCTTT. Its translation: CASRLSWANTEAFF.

This clone was observed once. The chain joins TRBV5-1 to TRBJ2-7, with TRBD2 matching over 7 bases. With V trimmed by 4 bases and J by 7 bases, 14 bases remained unmatched. From germline, CDR1 is SGHRS and CDR2 YFSETQ. The CDR3 has 15 residues. CDR3 nucleotide sequence: TGCGCCAGCAGCCCGGGGACTAACGCTTTTAGGGAGCAGTACTTC. Protein: CASSPGTNAFREQYF. The entire variable domain, with the rest obtained from reference TRBV5-1 and TRBJ2-7, is as follows: KAGVTQTPRYLIKTRGQQVTLSCSPISGHRSVSWYQQTPGQGLQFLFEYFSETQRNKGNFPGRFSGRQFSNSRSEMNVSTLELGDSALYLCASSPGTNAFREQYFGPGTRLTVT.

V usage is TRBV29-1 and J usage is TRBJ1-1, with D possibly TRBD1 on 6 matching bases. Looked up from germline, CDR1 is SQVTM and CDR2 is ANQGSEA. CDR3 length: 15 residues. This chain's CDR3 is CSGGQSADGGTEAFF. The CDR3 bases are TGCAGTGGCGGACAGTCAGCAGATGGCGGGACTGAAGCTTTCTTT.

This clone came up once. This chain uses TRBV30 with TRBJ2-7; 10 nucleotides line up with TRBD1. After removal of 1 base from V and 7 bases from J, the junction contained 10 bases not matched to a gene. CDR1 is GTSNPN, CDR2 SVGIG, per germline (reference sequence). CDR3 length: 15 amino acids. CDR3 residues: CAWSALTGGAGEQYF. In DNA, the CDR3 is TGTGCCTGGAGTGCCCTGACAGGGGGCGCGGGAGAGCAGTACTTC.